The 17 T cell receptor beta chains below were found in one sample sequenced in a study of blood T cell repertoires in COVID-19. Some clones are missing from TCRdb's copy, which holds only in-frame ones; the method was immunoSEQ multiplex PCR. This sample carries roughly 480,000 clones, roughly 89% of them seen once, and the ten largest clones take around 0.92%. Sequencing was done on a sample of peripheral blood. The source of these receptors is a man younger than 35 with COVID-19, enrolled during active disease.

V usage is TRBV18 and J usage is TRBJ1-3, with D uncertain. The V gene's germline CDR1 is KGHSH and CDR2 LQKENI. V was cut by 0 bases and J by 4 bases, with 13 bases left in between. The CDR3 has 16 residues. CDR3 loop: CASSPPRQTGGNTIYF. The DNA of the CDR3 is TGTGCCAGCTCACCACCCCGTCAAACGGGAGGAAACACCATATATTTT.

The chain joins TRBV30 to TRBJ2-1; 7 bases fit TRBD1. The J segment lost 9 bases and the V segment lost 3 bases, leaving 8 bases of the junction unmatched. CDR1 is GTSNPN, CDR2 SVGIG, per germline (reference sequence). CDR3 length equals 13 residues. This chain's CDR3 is CAWSGTAVSEQFF. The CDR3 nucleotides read TGTGCCTGGAGCGGGACAGCCGTCAGTGAGCAGTTCTTC.

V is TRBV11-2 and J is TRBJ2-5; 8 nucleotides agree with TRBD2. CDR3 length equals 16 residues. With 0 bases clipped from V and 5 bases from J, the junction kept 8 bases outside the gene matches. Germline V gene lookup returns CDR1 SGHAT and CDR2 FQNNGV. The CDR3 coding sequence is TGTGCCAGCAGCTTAGAGCCTGTCGGGAGGGATGAGACCCAGTACTTC. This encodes CASSLEPVGRDETQYF.

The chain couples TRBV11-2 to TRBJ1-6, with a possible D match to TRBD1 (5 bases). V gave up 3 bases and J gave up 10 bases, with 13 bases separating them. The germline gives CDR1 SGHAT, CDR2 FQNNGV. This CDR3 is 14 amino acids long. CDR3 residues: CASSFPWGESPLHF. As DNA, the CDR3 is TGTGCCAGCAGCTTTCCTTGGGGGGAATCACCCCTCCACTTT.

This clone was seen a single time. DNA of the CDR3: TGTGCCAGCAGTTGGGGGGTCTCCTACGAGCAGTACTTC. This encodes CASSWGVSYEQYF. The V gene is TRBV6-5, the J gene TRBJ2-7; D is possibly TRBD2 (6 bases). This CDR3 has 13 amino acids. Looked up from germline, CDR1 is MNHEY and CDR2 is SVGAGI. The V end lost 4 bases, the J end lost 0 bases, and 7 bases lay between the germline ends.

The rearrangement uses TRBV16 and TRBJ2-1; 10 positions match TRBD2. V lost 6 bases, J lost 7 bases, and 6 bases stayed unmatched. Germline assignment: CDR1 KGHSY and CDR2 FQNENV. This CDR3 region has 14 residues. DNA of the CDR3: TGTGCCAGCAGTGGGCTAGCGGGAGTTAATGAGCAGTTCTTC. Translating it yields CASSGLAGVNEQFF.

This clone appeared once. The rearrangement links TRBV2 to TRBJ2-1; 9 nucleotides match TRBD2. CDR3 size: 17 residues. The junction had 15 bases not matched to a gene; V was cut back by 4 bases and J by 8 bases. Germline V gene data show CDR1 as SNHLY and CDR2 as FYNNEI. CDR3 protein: CASSARGMSGRRYEQFF. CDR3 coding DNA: TGTGCCAGCAGTGCCCGGGGAATGAGCGGGAGGAGGTATGAGCAGTTCTTC.

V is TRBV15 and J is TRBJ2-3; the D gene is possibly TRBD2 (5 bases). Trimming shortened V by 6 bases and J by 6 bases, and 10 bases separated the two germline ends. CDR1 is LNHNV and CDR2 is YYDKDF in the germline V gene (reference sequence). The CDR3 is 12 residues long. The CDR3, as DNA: TGTGCCACCAGGAGGGCCGCCGATACGCAGTATTTT. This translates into CATRRAADTQYF.

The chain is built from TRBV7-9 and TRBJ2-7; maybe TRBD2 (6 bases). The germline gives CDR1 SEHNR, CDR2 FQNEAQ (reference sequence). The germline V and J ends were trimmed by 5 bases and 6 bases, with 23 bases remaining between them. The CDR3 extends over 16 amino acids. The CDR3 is CASSREGLSAIGEQYF. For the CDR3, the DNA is TGTGCCAGCAGCAGAGAGGGACTCTCGGCCATTGGCGAGCAGTACTTC.

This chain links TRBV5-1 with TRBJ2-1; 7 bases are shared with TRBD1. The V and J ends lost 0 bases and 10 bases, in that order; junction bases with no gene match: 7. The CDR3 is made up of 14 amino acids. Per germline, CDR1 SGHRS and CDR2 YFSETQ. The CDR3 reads CASSLEGQTIEQFF. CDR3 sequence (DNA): TGCGCCAGCAGCTTGGAGGGACAGACCATCGAGCAGTTCTTC.

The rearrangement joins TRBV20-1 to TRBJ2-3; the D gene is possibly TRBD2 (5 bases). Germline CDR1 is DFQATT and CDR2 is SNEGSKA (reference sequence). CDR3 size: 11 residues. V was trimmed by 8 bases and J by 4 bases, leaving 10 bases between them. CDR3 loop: CSCGGSDTQYF. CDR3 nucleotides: TGCAGTTGCGGAGGATCAGATACGCAGTATTTT.

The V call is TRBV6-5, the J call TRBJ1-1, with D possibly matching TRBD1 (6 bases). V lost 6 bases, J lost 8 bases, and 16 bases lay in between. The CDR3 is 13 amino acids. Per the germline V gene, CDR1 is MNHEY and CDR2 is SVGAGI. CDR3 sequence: CASSERLTGEAFF. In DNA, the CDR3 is TGTGCCAGCAGCGAGCGCCTGACAGGAGAAGCTTTCTTT.

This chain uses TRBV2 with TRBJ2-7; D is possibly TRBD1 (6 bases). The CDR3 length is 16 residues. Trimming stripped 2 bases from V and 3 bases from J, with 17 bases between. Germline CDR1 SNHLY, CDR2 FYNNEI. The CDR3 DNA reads TGTGCCAGCAGTGAAAAGCAGGGGCTGTTATTCTACGAGCAGTACTTC. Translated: CASSEKQGLLFYEQYF.

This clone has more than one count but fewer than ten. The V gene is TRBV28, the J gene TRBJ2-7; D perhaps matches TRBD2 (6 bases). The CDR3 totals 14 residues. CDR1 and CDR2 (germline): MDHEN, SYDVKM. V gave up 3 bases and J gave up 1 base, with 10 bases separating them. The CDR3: CASSLGGTSYEQYF. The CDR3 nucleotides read TGTGCCAGCAGTTTGGGCGGGACTTCCTACGAGCAGTACTTC.

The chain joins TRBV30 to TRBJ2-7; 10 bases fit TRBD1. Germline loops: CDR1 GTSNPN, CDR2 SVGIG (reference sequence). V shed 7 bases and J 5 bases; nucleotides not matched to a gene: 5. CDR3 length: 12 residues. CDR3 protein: CASDRGNDEQYF. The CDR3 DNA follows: TGTGCCTCGGACAGGGGGAACGACGAGCAGTACTTC. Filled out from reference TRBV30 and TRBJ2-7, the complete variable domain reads SQTIHQWPATLVQPVGSPLSLECTVEGTSNPNLYWYRQAAGRGLQLLFYSVGIGQISSEVPQNLSASRPQDRQFILSSKKLLLSDSGFYLCASDRGNDEQYFGPGTRLTVT.

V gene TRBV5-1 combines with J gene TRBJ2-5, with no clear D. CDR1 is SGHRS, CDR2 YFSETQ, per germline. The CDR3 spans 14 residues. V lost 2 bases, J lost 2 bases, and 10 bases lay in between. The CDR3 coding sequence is TGCGCCAGCAGCTTAAACAGCCGACAAGAGACCCAGTACTTC. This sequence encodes CASSLNSRQETQYF.

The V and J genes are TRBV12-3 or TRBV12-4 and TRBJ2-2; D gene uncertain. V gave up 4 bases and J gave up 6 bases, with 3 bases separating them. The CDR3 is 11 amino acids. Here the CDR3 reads CASSSAGELFF. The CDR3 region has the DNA TGTGCCAGCAGTTCGGCCGGGGAGCTGTTTTTT.